Listed below are T cell receptor beta chains from one sample, sequenced in a study of response to subunit inactivated influenza vaccine. TCRdb recomputed calls from the RT-PCR reads with MiXCR, one row per CDR3 protein. The profile shows roughly 790,000 distinct CDR3 sequences, roughly 20% of them singletons. Sequencing was performed on PBMCs from blood, taken roughly 5 days after vaccination. Receptors were obtained from a man aged 50 or older who received an inactivated influenza vaccine. CDR3s include the opening cysteine and the closing phenylalanine or tryptophan. D genes are given only for firm matches. Clone size is not always given. Where it is, it says once, few, many or a class for expanded clones.

j_gene: TRBJ2-3; v_gene: TRBV24-1; d_gene: NA; abundance: NA; CDR3aa: CATSDSGITDTQYF; CDR3nt: TGTGCCACCAGTGACTCGGGGATCACAGATACGCAGTATTTT
j_gene: TRBJ2-5; v_gene: TRBV3-1; d_gene: TRBD1; abundance: few; CDR3aa: CASAQGTGATETQYF; CDR3nt: TGTGCCAGCGCTCAAGGAACAGGGGCCACAGAGACCCAGTACTTC
j_gene: TRBJ2-5; v_gene: TRBV15; d_gene: NA; abundance: few; CDR3aa: CATSVRWVETQYF; CDR3nt: TGTGCCACCAGCGTGAGGTGGGTGGAGACCCAGTACTTC
j_gene: TRBJ2-2; v_gene: TRBV15; d_gene: NA; abundance: few; CDR3aa: CATSPRALNTGELFF; CDR3nt: TGTGCCACCAGCCCGAGGGCCCTGAACACCGGGGAGCTGTTTTTT
j_gene: TRBJ1-2; v_gene: TRBV27; d_gene: NA; abundance: few; CDR3aa: CASTQGLGYGYTF; CDR3nt: TGTGCCAGCACGCAGGGTTTGGGATATGGCTACACCTTC
j_gene: TRBJ2-1; v_gene: TRBV14; d_gene: TRBD2; abundance: few; CDR3aa: CASSQAGGRYNEQFF; CDR3nt: TGTGCCAGCAGCCAGGCGGGAGGCCGCTACAATGAGCAGTTCTTC
j_gene: TRBJ1-2; v_gene: TRBV15; d_gene: TRBD1; abundance: NA; CDR3aa: CATRSRTGPLGGYTF; CDR3nt: TGTGCCACCAGGTCGAGGACAGGGCCATTAGGAGGCTACACCTTC
j_gene: TRBJ2-4; v_gene: TRBV7-9; d_gene: NA; abundance: few; CDR3aa: CASSPFTGDKNIQYF; CDR3nt: TGTGCCAGCAGTCCCTTCACGGGGGACAAAAACATTCAGTACTTC
j_gene: TRBJ1-4; v_gene: TRBV12-3/TRBV12-4; d_gene: NA; abundance: NA; CDR3aa: CASSFIGLGSEKLFF; CDR3nt: TGTGCCAGCAGTTTTATCGGCCTAGGGAGTGAAAAACTGTTTTTT
j_gene: TRBJ2-1; v_gene: TRBV6-6; d_gene: TRBD2; abundance: NA; CDR3aa: CASSRTSGRPRFF; CDR3nt: TGTGCCAGCAGTAGGACTAGCGGGAGACCCCGGTTCTTC
j_gene: TRBJ2-3; v_gene: TRBV6-2/TRBV6-3; d_gene: TRBD1; abundance: NA; CDR3aa: CASSYGTGVDTQYF; CDR3nt: TGTGCCAGCAGTTACGGGACAGGGGTAGATACGCAGTATTTT
j_gene: TRBJ2-7; v_gene: TRBV24-1; d_gene: NA; abundance: NA; CDR3aa: CATSDLRNPYEQYF; CDR3nt: TGTGCCACCAGTGATTTACGGAACCCCTACGAGCAGTACTTC
j_gene: TRBJ1-1; v_gene: TRBV6-5; d_gene: TRBD1; abundance: NA; CDR3aa: CASSYSTGTGVAFF; CDR3nt: TGTGCCAGCAGTTACAGTACCGGGACAGGGGTTGCTTTCTTT
j_gene: TRBJ1-1; v_gene: TRBV12-3/TRBV12-4; d_gene: NA; abundance: NA; CDR3aa: CASSPTGRMNTEAFF; CDR3nt: TGTGCCAGCAGTCCTACAGGACGGATGAACACTGAAGCTTTCTTT
j_gene: TRBJ2-5; v_gene: TRBV12-3/TRBV12-4; d_gene: TRBD2; abundance: few; CDR3aa: CASSLRGRVQETQYF; CDR3nt: TGTGCCAGCAGTTTACGCGGGAGGGTCCAAGAGACCCAGTACTTC
j_gene: TRBJ2-5; v_gene: TRBV5-6; d_gene: NA; abundance: NA; CDR3aa: CASSPGGQGKETQYF; CDR3nt: TGTGCCAGCAGCCCGGGCGGCCAGGGGAAAGAGACCCAGTACTTC
j_gene: TRBJ1-2; v_gene: TRBV4-3; d_gene: NA; abundance: few; CDR3aa: CASSQALFSNYGYTF; CDR3nt: TGCGCCAGCAGCCAAGCGTTGTTCTCCAACTATGGCTACACCTTC
j_gene: TRBJ2-1; v_gene: TRBV24-1; d_gene: TRBD1; abundance: NA; CDR3aa: CATSDLRDSNNEQFF; CDR3nt: TGTGCCACCAGTGATCTCCGGGACAGCAACAATGAGCAGTTCTTC
j_gene: TRBJ2-2; v_gene: TRBV6-5; d_gene: NA; abundance: NA; CDR3aa: CASSYVVPGMNTGELFF; CDR3nt: TGTGCCAGCAGTTACGTGGTGCCCGGGATGAACACCGGGGAGCTGTTTTTT
j_gene: TRBJ2-5; v_gene: TRBV12-3/TRBV12-4; d_gene: TRBD2; abundance: many; CDR3aa: CASSRHGAGGRYQYF; CDR3nt: TGTGCCAGCAGTCGCCATGGGGCGGGGGGCCGGTACCAGTACTTC
j_gene: TRBJ1-5; v_gene: TRBV6-1; d_gene: NA; abundance: many; CDR3aa: CASKEVGNQPQHF; CDR3nt: TGTGCCAGCAAAGAGGTAGGCAATCAGCCCCAGCATTTT
j_gene: TRBJ1-1; v_gene: TRBV9; d_gene: NA; abundance: NA; CDR3aa: CASSPHGENTEAFF; CDR3nt: TGTGCCAGCAGCCCTCACGGTGAGAACACTGAAGCTTTCTTT
j_gene: TRBJ2-3; v_gene: TRBV7-6; d_gene: TRBD2; abundance: NA; CDR3aa: CASSLNVADAGGRDTQYF; CDR3nt: TGTGCCAGCAGCCTCAATGTAGCGGATGCGGGAGGCCGAGATACGCAGTATTTT
j_gene: TRBJ2-2; v_gene: TRBV10-3; d_gene: TRBD2; abundance: few; CDR3aa: CAISEWGVAGTNTGELFF; CDR3nt: TGTGCCATCAGTGAGTGGGGGGTAGCGGGGACGAACACCGGGGAGCTGTTTTTT
j_gene: TRBJ2-2; v_gene: TRBV28; d_gene: TRBD1; abundance: few; CDR3aa: CASSAPRTGRTGELFF; CDR3nt: TGTGCCAGCAGTGCCCCTCGGACAGGGAGGACCGGGGAGCTGTTTTTT
j_gene: TRBJ2-5; v_gene: TRBV7-2; d_gene: NA; abundance: few; CDR3aa: CASSFVSGTQETQYF; CDR3nt: TGTGCCAGCAGCTTTGTTAGCGGTACGCAAGAGACCCAGTACTTC
j_gene: TRBJ2-7; v_gene: TRBV20-1; d_gene: TRBD2; abundance: few; CDR3aa: CSARDFPGTSGSYEQYF; CDR3nt: TGCAGTGCTAGAGATTTCCCGGGGACTAGCGGGAGCTACGAGCAGTACTTC
j_gene: TRBJ1-3; v_gene: TRBV7-2; d_gene: TRBD1; abundance: few; CDR3aa: CASSPTTGPASGNTIYF; CDR3nt: TGTGCCAGCAGCCCAACGACAGGGCCGGCCTCTGGAAACACCATATATTTT
j_gene: TRBJ2-5; v_gene: TRBV20-1; d_gene: NA; abundance: NA; CDR3aa: CSARHLLQETQYF; CDR3nt: TGCAGTGCTAGGCATTTACTCCAAGAGACCCAGTACTTC
j_gene: TRBJ1-2; v_gene: TRBV28; d_gene: NA; abundance: NA; CDR3aa: CASSTNRVSTF; CDR3nt: TGTGCCAGCAGTACCAACAGGGTTAGCACCTTC
j_gene: TRBJ2-1; v_gene: TRBV12-3/TRBV12-4; d_gene: NA; abundance: many; CDR3aa: CASSPAGYNEQFF; CDR3nt: TGTGCCAGCAGCCCCGCTGGGTACAATGAGCAGTTCTTC
j_gene: TRBJ2-3; v_gene: TRBV6-2/TRBV6-3; d_gene: NA; abundance: NA; CDR3aa: CASTYVTDTQYF; CDR3nt: TGTGCCAGCACTTACGTCACAGATACGCAGTATTTT
j_gene: TRBJ1-4; v_gene: TRBV12-3/TRBV12-4; d_gene: TRBD1; abundance: NA; CDR3aa: CASSLGDRAEKLFF; CDR3nt: TGTGCCAGCAGTTTAGGGGACAGGGCTGAAAAACTGTTTTTT
j_gene: TRBJ2-7; v_gene: TRBV20-1; d_gene: NA; abundance: many; CDR3aa: CSARGDYEQYF; CDR3nt: TGCAGTGCTAGAGGGGACTACGAGCAGTACTTC
j_gene: TRBJ2-7; v_gene: TRBV15; d_gene: TRBD1; abundance: few; CDR3aa: CATRPGQSSYEQYF; CDR3nt: TGTGCCACCAGGCCGGGACAGAGCTCCTACGAGCAGTACTTC
j_gene: TRBJ2-1; v_gene: TRBV10-3; d_gene: TRBD1; abundance: NA; CDR3aa: CAISESGQVGDYEQFF; CDR3nt: TGTGCCATCAGTGAGTCGGGACAGGTAGGCGACTATGAGCAGTTCTTC
j_gene: TRBJ2-2; v_gene: TRBV20-1; d_gene: TRBD1; abundance: NA; CDR3aa: CSASKTGGPSNTGELFF; CDR3nt: TGCAGTGCTTCCAAGACAGGGGGACCATCGAACACCGGGGAGCTGTTTTTT
j_gene: TRBJ2-7; v_gene: TRBV4-2; d_gene: TRBD2; abundance: few; CDR3aa: CASSQSSGLARYEQYF; CDR3nt: TGTGCCAGCAGCCAATCCTCAGGACTAGCCCGCTACGAGCAGTACTTC
j_gene: TRBJ2-7; v_gene: TRBV6-5; d_gene: TRBD1; abundance: few; CDR3aa: CASSSSGTGVYEQYF; CDR3nt: TGTGCCAGCAGTTCCTCCGGGACAGGGGTTTACGAGCAGTACTTC
j_gene: TRBJ2-3; v_gene: TRBV28; d_gene: NA; abundance: NA; CDR3aa: CSEGASTDTQYF; CDR3nt: TGTTCCGAAGGGGCGAGCACAGATACGCAGTATTTT
j_gene: TRBJ2-5; v_gene: TRBV12-3/TRBV12-4; d_gene: NA; abundance: NA; CDR3aa: CASSLVQGRETQYF; CDR3nt: TGTGCCAGCAGTTTAGTACAGGGCAGGGAGACCCAGTACTTC
j_gene: TRBJ2-3; v_gene: TRBV20-1; d_gene: TRBD2; abundance: NA; CDR3aa: CSAPPGGPTDTQYF; CDR3nt: TGCAGTGCTCCTCCGGGGGGGCCAACAGATACGCAGTATTTT
j_gene: TRBJ1-6; v_gene: TRBV28; d_gene: NA; abundance: NA; CDR3aa: CASSPITLPLHF; CDR3nt: TGTGCCAGCAGTCCCATAACCTTACCCCTCCACTTT
j_gene: TRBJ1-4; v_gene: TRBV7-2; d_gene: TRBD1; abundance: NA; CDR3aa: CASSLGRGIINEKLFF; CDR3nt: TGTGCCAGCAGCTTAGGCAGGGGGATTATCAATGAAAAACTGTTTTTT
j_gene: TRBJ2-3; v_gene: TRBV7-9; d_gene: TRBD1; abundance: NA; CDR3aa: CASSLRGQPTDTQYF; CDR3nt: TGTGCCAGCAGCTTAAGGGGACAGCCCACAGATACGCAGTATTTT